The next 20 T cell receptor beta chains were all read from a single sample in a study of T cell changes during pregnancy in multiple sclerosis. Assay used: immunoSEQ multiplex PCR; TCRdb lists only in-frame clones, some missing. The sample consists of approximately 39,000 clones, about 94% of them appearing once. This specimen consisted of CD4+ T cells from peripheral blood mononuclear cells, obtained in the second trimester of pregnancy. Receptors originate from a female donor with multiple sclerosis, enrolled in a pregnancy study.

The chain has TRBV6-5 and TRBJ1-5, with D uncertain. The V gene lost 6 bases and the J gene lost 1 base, with 10 bases spanning the gap. The CDR3 sequence is 14 residues long. Germline V gene lookup returns CDR1 MNHEY and CDR2 SVGAGI. CDR3 region: CASSEDGSNQPQHF. The CDR3 nucleotides are TGTGCCAGCAGCGAAGACGGGAGCAATCAGCCCCAGCATTTT.

This clone has just one count. The CDR3 DNA is TGTGCCAGCAGCTTGACCCAGGGGGGTCAGCCCCAGCATTTT. This sequence encodes CASSLTQGGQPQHF. This sequence joins TRBV7-8 and TRBJ1-5; 7 bases align to TRBD1. This CDR3 comprises 14 residues. Trimming cost V 3 bases and J 6 bases; bases outside gene matches: 5. CDR1 is SGHVS, CDR2 FQNEAQ, per germline.

The chain couples TRBV6-1 to TRBJ1-1; no clear D gene. CDR1 is MNHNS, CDR2 SASEGT, per germline. V shed 4 bases and J shed 3 bases, with 3 bases lying between them. The CDR3 spans 11 residues. CDR3 loop: CASSVDTEAFF. The CDR3 DNA sequence: TGTGCCAGCAGTGTAGACACTGAAGCTTTCTTT.

This sequence joins TRBV19 and TRBJ1-1, with D possibly matching TRBD1 (6 bases). Germline CDR1 is LNHDA and CDR2 is SQIVND (reference sequence). The CDR3 runs to 15 residues. V lost 5 bases and J 4 bases, leaving 17 bases between the germline ends. Here the CDR3 reads CASSEGTPRSTEAFF. Here the CDR3 DNA reads TGTGCCAGTAGTGAAGGGACACCCAGGAGCACTGAAGCTTTCTTT.

V and J are TRBV6-1 and TRBJ2-2, with TRBD2 identical over 7 bases. Germline CDR1 is MNHNS and CDR2 is SASEGT. This CDR3 has 15 residues. The V and J ends lost 4 bases and 0 bases, in that order; junction bases with no gene match: 2. CDR3: CASSVAGANTGELFF. The DNA of the CDR3 is TGTGCCAGCAGTGTTGCGGGGGCGAACACCGGGGAGCTGTTTTTT.

The J gene is TRBJ2-4, the V gene TRBV2, with a tentative D call TRBD1 (6 bases). The CDR3 spans 14 residues. Germline CDR1 and CDR2: SNHLY and FYNNEI. V lost 7 bases, J lost 2 bases, and 12 bases lay in between. The CDR3 sequence is CASTQGHSKNIQYF. CDR3 sequence (DNA): TGTGCCAGCACTCAGGGACATTCCAAAAACATTCAGTACTTC.

V gene TRBV28 combines with J gene TRBJ2-7, with 10 nucleotides matching TRBD2. Trimming removed 8 bases from V and 3 bases from J; junction bases left unmatched: 4. The CDR3 has 13 residues. Germline loops: CDR1 MDHEN, CDR2 SYDVKM. The CDR3 DNA is TGTGCCAGCGGAGGGACTAGCGTCTACGAGCAGTACTTC. Its protein is CASGGTSVYEQYF.

The chain recombines TRBV5-4 with TRBJ2-3, with 12 bases matching TRBD1. V dropped 6 bases and J dropped 5; count of bases not matched to a gene: 7. The germline V gene encodes CDR1 SGHNT and CDR2 YYREEE (reference sequence). The CDR3 contains 15 residues. DNA of the CDR3: TGTGCCAGCACATGGGACAGGGGGCCTGGAGATACGCAGTATTTT. Its translation: CASTWDRGPGDTQYF.

The rearrangement uses TRBV7-8 and TRBJ1-3; the D gene is possibly TRBD1 (5 bases). V was clipped by 4 bases and J by 1 base, with 11 bases between them. Germline assignment: CDR1 SGHVS and CDR2 FQNEAQ. The CDR3 has 15 residues. The CDR3 sequence is CASSWGGTSGNTIYF. CDR3 bases: TGTGCCAGCAGCTGGGGGGGGACTTCTGGAAACACCATATATTTT.

The genes are TRBV15 and TRBJ2-6; 8 bases fit TRBD2. The CDR3 covers 16 residues. Germline CDR1 is LNHNV and CDR2 is YYDKDF (reference sequence). V was clipped by 4 bases and J by 0 bases; unmatched bases: 2. CDR3 DNA sequence: TGTGCCACCAGCAAGCTAGCGGGCTCTGGGGCCAACGTCCTGACTTTC. As protein: CATSKLAGSGANVLTF.

The chain combines TRBV28 with TRBJ2-1; 9 positions match TRBD1. V shed 6 bases and J 6 bases; nucleotides not matched to a gene: 9. This CDR3 has 15 amino acids. Germline V CDR1 and CDR2: MDHEN, SYDVKM. The CDR3 nucleotides are TGTGCCAGCAGCCCGGGACAGGGCCTTTTCAATGAGCAGTTCTTC. The encoded protein is CASSPGQGLFNEQFF.

This sequence joins TRBV4-1 and TRBJ2-5; D not resolved. The V gene lost 5 bases and the J gene lost 5 bases, with 12 bases spanning the gap. Germline-derived CDR1 and CDR2 are MGHRA and YSYEKL. The CDR3 is 13 amino acids. The CDR3 region is CASSSLSTETQYF. CDR3 DNA sequence: TGCGCCAGCAGCAGCCTGAGCACGGAGACCCAGTACTTC.

This rearrangement joins TRBV2 to TRBJ1-3; unclear D gene. The CDR3 sequence is 14 residues long. The V gene's germline CDR1 is SNHLY and CDR2 FYNNEI. Between the trimmed V and J ends, which lost 4 bases and 2 bases, there was a span of 9 bases. The CDR3 region is CASSAEGTGNTIYF. CDR3 in DNA: TGTGCCAGCAGTGCTGAGGGTACTGGAAACACCATATATTTT.

CDR3 protein: CASSSTVSSYNSPLHF. CDR3 DNA: TGTGCCAGCAGCTCTACAGTTAGCTCCTATAATTCACCCCTCCACTTT. The chain has TRBV27 and TRBJ1-6, with D uncertain. Germline lookup yields CDR1 MNHEY and CDR2 SMNVEV (reference sequence). This CDR3 comprises 16 residues. V lost 6 bases, J lost 0 bases, and 12 bases lay in between.

The genes are TRBV15 and TRBJ2-1; TRBD1 matches 9 bases. Germline V gene lookup returns CDR1 LNHNV and CDR2 YYDKDF (reference sequence). J lost 7 bases, V lost 6 bases, and 13 bases had no gene match. The CDR3 is 16 residues long. The CDR3, as DNA: TGTGCCACCAGGGGCAAACAGGGGGCGAACACAAATGAGCAGTTCTTC. The encoded protein is CATRGKQGANTNEQFF.

This chain joins TRBV4-2 and TRBJ2-3, with 7 bases that match TRBD2. The CDR3 covers 17 residues. In germline, CDR1 is LGHNA, CDR2 YNFKEQ. After removal of 2 bases from V and 0 bases from J, the junction contained 8 bases not matched to a gene. CDR3: CASSQPGLGTSTDTQYF. CDR3 coding DNA: TGTGCCAGCAGCCAACCAGGACTAGGGACGAGCACAGATACGCAGTATTTT.

This CDR3 reads CASSIGGGYGYTF. CDR3 DNA sequence: TGTGCCAGTAGTATAGGAGGGGGCTATGGCTACACCTTC. This chain uses TRBV19 with TRBJ1-2; D possibly corresponds to TRBD1 (6 bases). Per the germline V gene, CDR1 is LNHDA and CDR2 is SQIVND (reference sequence). Trimming took 1 base from V and 4 from J, leaving 7 bases between them. The CDR3 sequence is 13 residues long. The full variable domain, rest sourced from reference TRBV19 and TRBJ1-2, is DGGITQSPKYLFRKEGQNVTLSCEQNLNHDAMYWYRQDPGQGLRLIYYSQIVNDFQKGDIAEGYSVSREKKESFPLTVTSAQKNPTAFYLCASSIGGGYGYTFGSGTRLTVV.

The rearrangement uses TRBV2 and TRBJ1-2, with 12 positions matching TRBD1. After removal of 10 bases from V and 6 bases from J, the junction contained 9 bases not matched to a gene. Germline loops: CDR1 SNHLY, CDR2 FYNNEI. This CDR3 is built from 14 residues. Here the CDR3 DNA reads TGTGCCACTGGGACAGGGGGCAATTTCGATGGCTACACCTTC. Residues: CATGTGGNFDGYTF.

This chain joins TRBV27 and TRBJ1-5, with D perhaps TRBD1 (6 bases). The CDR3 contains 18 residues. Germline V CDR1 and CDR2: MNHEY, SMNVEV (reference sequence). V was cut by 3 bases and J by 3 bases, with 21 bases left in between. The CDR3 region has the DNA TGTGCCAGCAGTTTTAATTCGCCAGGGGCATTCCCCAATCAGCCCCAGCATTTT. As protein: CASSFNSPGAFPNQPQHF.

The chain recombines TRBV30 with TRBJ1-6; possibly TRBD1 for D (6 bases). Trimming stripped 4 bases from V and 5 bases from J, with 15 bases between. Germline lookup yields CDR1 GTSNPN and CDR2 SVGIG (reference sequence). The CDR3 is made up of 15 amino acids. This CDR3 reads CAWIPTGTNNSPLHF. In DNA, the CDR3 is TGTGCCTGGATTCCTACAGGGACAAATAATTCACCCCTCCACTTT.